A single sample gave rise to the 10 T cell receptor beta chains below, sequenced in a study of blood T cells in healthy people across ages. Next came a second PCR, run for about 7 to 12 cycles, which used a sample-barcoded 5' primer along with a J-beta primer mix. TCRdb itself ran the 5' RACE reads through MiXCR, one entry per CDR3 protein. The table has about 730,000 distinct CDR3 sequences, approximately 43% seen once. The sample comprised blood. These receptors originate from a woman in her fifties or sixties in good health.

This chain connects TRBV29-1 to TRBJ1-3; TRBD1 aligns across 7 bases. This CDR3 is built from 12 residues. J was trimmed by 4 bases and V by 5 bases; bases with no gene match: 2. Germline CDR1 is SQVTM and CDR2 is ANQGSEA. CDR3 DNA: TGCAGCGTTATGGACAGGGGAAACACCATATATTTT. Amino acids: CSVMDRGNTIYF.

This clonotype was detected a few times. The chain joins TRBV29-1 to TRBJ2-1; tentatively, D is TRBD2 (6 bases). Germline V lookup: CDR1 SQVTM, CDR2 ANQGSEA. The germline V and J ends were trimmed by 2 bases and 0 bases, with 14 bases remaining between them. This CDR3 has 16 residues. In nucleotides, the CDR3 is TGCAGCGTTGAATCGGCGGGGACCAGCTCCTACAATGAGCAGTTCTTC. This codes for CSVESAGTSSYNEQFF.

This clonotype was recorded a few times. V and J are TRBV6-2 or TRBV6-3 and TRBJ2-7; 10 bases are a match to TRBD2. Trimming cost V 2 bases and J 2 bases; bases outside gene matches: 9. The CDR3 contains 17 residues. Germline CDR1 is MNHEY and CDR2 is SVGEGT. The CDR3 DNA follows: TGTGCCAGCAGTTACCCTTCTAGCGGGAGCGAGACCTACGAGCAGTACTTC. This encodes CASSYPSSGSETYEQYF.

The gene calls are TRBV3-1 and TRBJ2-1; unclear D gene. The CDR3 is made up of 13 amino acids. V was shortened by 3 bases and J by 13 bases, with 16 bases between the two germline ends. Germline loops: CDR1 LGHDT, CDR2 YNNKEL (reference sequence). CDR3 loop: CASSHRPQETQFF. As DNA, the CDR3 is TGTGCCAGCAGCCACAGGCCTCAAGAGACCCAGTTCTTC.

The genes are TRBV2 and TRBJ2-1; 7 nucleotides align to TRBD2. The V and J ends lost 7 bases and 9 bases, in that order; junction bases with no gene match: 6. Per the germline V gene, CDR1 is SNHLY and CDR2 is FYNNEI. The CDR3 contains 12 residues. The CDR3 here is CASMEVAGEQFF. In nucleotides, the CDR3 is TGTGCCAGCATGGAAGTAGCGGGTGAGCAGTTCTTC.

This clonotype was detected only a few times. The chain recombines TRBV3-1 with TRBJ2-4; D not certain. Germline V gene lookup returns CDR1 LGHDT and CDR2 YNNKEL (reference sequence). This CDR3 is 15 amino acids long. Trimming took off 3 bases at V and 0 bases at J, with 9 bases between the two ends. The CDR3: CASSHERLAKNIQYF. The CDR3 DNA follows: TGTGCCAGCAGCCATGAGAGACTAGCCAAAAACATTCAGTACTTC. The full variable domain, rest sourced from reference TRBV3-1 and TRBJ2-4, is DTAVSQTPKYLVTQMGNDKSIKCEQNLGHDTMYWYKQDSKKFLKIMFSYNNKELIINETVPNRFSPKSPDKAHLNLHINSLELGDSAVYFCASSHERLAKNIQYFGAGTRLSVL.

As concerns this clonotype: Since a much larger clone is just one base distant, this may be a read error. The V gene is TRBV4-2, the J gene TRBJ2-5; 12 bases fit TRBD2. In germline, CDR1 is LGHNA, CDR2 YNFKEQ. This CDR3 region has 17 residues. The CDR3 spells CACSQELAGGPQETQYF. The CDR3 bases are TGTGCCTGCAGCCAAGAGCTAGCGGGAGGGCCCCAAGAGACCCAGTACTTC.

The rearrangement links TRBV11-2 to TRBJ2-4, with D possibly being TRBD2 (5 bases). With the DNA end fitting TRBJ2-7 better, the J assignment may be wrong. Germline CDR1 reads SGHAT; CDR2 reads FQNNGV. The CDR3 sequence is 15 residues long. CDR3 loop: CASSNRGSPTYEQYF. In DNA, the CDR3 is TGTGCCAGCAGCAATCGGGGTAGCCCCACCTACGAGCAGTACTTC.

The J gene is TRBJ2-1, the V gene TRBV29-1; possibly TRBD1 for D (6 bases). Germline V gene sequence: CDR1 SQVTM, CDR2 ANQGSEA. The V gene lost 6 bases and the J gene lost 7 bases, with 16 bases spanning the gap. There are 13 residues in the CDR3. The CDR3 loop reads CSVPQGSINEQFF. Here the CDR3 DNA reads TGCAGCGTCCCGCAGGGGAGTATAAATGAGCAGTTCTTC.

The chain links TRBV5-1 to TRBJ1-1, with 7 bases lining up with TRBD1. Germline loops: CDR1 SGHRS, CDR2 YFSETQ. This CDR3 has 16 residues. After removal of 0 bases from V and 4 bases from J, the junction contained 9 bases not matched to a gene. CDR3 DNA sequence: TGCGCCAGCAGCTTGGCCTTAGACAGGGTTCCCACTGAAGCTTTCTTT. Protein: CASSLALDRVPTEAFF.